This TCR beta chain is from a study of blood T cell repertoires in COVID-19. Study details: Sources were T cells, B-cell-depleted T cells, or PBMCs; the material itself was cDNA or gDNA.

Participants came from fewer than 25 US areas, aged roughly 18 to 100 years. Grouping used clinical history reported by participants in a survey and questionnaire. The length of the CDR3 is 14 residues. Between the trimmed V and J ends, which lost 1 base and 0 bases, there was a span of 6 bases. CDR1 and CDR2 (germline): SGHRS, YFSETQ. Some clones are missing from TCRdb's copy, which holds only in-frame ones; the method was immunoSEQ multiplex PCR. The sample records under 350,000 clones, 70% to 90% being singletons. With regard to this clone: At the DNA level, this CDR3 is encoded by other sequences in the same sample as well.

Source material: PBMCs or T cells enriched from blood (not recorded which). The TCR sequence derives from a woman aged 35 to 49 with acute COVID-19. The genes are TRBV5-1 and TRBJ2-3; D is perhaps TRBD1 (6 bases). The CDR3 here is CASSLTGSTDTQYF. Here the CDR3 DNA reads TGCGCCAGCAGCTTGACAGGGAGCACAGATACGCAGTATTTT.